Listed below are T cell receptor beta chains from one sample, sequenced in a study of blood T cells in healthy people across ages. MiXCR, run by TCRdb on the 5' RACE reads, gives a single entry per CDR3 protein. The repertoire holds 700,000 or so distinct CDR3 sequences, with roughly 43% as singletons. Sequencing was performed on blood. The origin of the receptors is an older man in good health. Both conserved end residues are part of each CDR3. D genes are given only for firm matches. The listing skips clone size in some rows; elsewhere it reads once, few, many or a size class.

j_call d_call v_call clone_size cdr3_aa cdr3_nt
TRBJ2-3 TRBD2 TRBV2 once CASSLRTRSDTQYF TGTGCCAGCAGTTTAAGGACTAGATCAGATACGCAGTATTTT
TRBJ2-3 . TRBV10-1 . CASSEYAAIISTDAQYF TGCGCCAGCAGTGAGTATGCAGCGATTATAAGCACAGATGCGCAGTATTTT
TRBJ1-6 . TRBV6-5 few CASSRDVYSYNSPLHF TGTGCCAGCAGTCGGGACGTGTACTCCTATAATTCACCCCTCCACTTT
TRBJ2-1 TRBD2 TRBV20-1 few CSAPLAGGRNEQFF TGCAGTGCTCCACTAGCGGGAGGGCGGAATGAGCAGTTCTTC
TRBJ2-1 . TRBV7-2 . CASRSQIYNEQFF TGTGCCAGCAGGTCCCAGATTTACAATGAGCAGTTCTTC
TRBJ2-7 TRBD1 TRBV9 . CASSVAPGGNYEQYF TGTGCCAGCAGCGTAGCCCCAGGGGGTAACTACGAGCAGTACTTC
TRBJ2-2 . TRBV6-5 few CASSSLARRRTGELFF TGTGCCAGCAGTTCGCTAGCGAGGCGTCGTACCGGGGAGCTGTTTTTT
TRBJ2-3 . TRBV28 once CASSTASYEDTQYF TGTGCCAGCAGTACCGCATCATACGAGGATACGCAGTATTTT
TRBJ2-7 . TRBV29-1 many CSATATYEQYF TGCAGCGCGACAGCTACCTACGAGCAGTACTTC
TRBJ2-7 TRBD1 TRBV3-1 . CASSQVGTGGSYEQYF TGTGCCAGCAGCCAAGTGGGGACAGGGGGCTCCTACGAGCAGTACTTC
TRBJ2-5 . TRBV15 few CATRRTGHSETQYF TGTGCCACCAGACGAACCGGGCACTCCGAGACCCAGTACTTC